The clone carrying this T cell receptor (beta chain) was seen many times. TCRdb reprocessed the 5' RACE reads with MiXCR, giving one entry per CDR3 protein. The profile shows tens of thousands of distinct CDR3 sequences, around 10% of them singletons. This record belongs to a study of neurological immune-mediated disorders. The sample taken for sequencing was CD4+ T cells from blood. The sequence derives from a woman in her twenties or thirties with HTLV-1-associated myelopathy (HAM/TSP).

CDR3 residues: CASSQVGHNQETQYF. In nucleotides, the CDR3 is TGCGCCAGCAGCCAAGTAGGACACAACCAAGAGACCCAGTACTTC. The chain joins TRBV4-1 to TRBJ2-5, with D possibly matching TRBD1 (5 bases). Per the germline V gene, CDR1 is MGHRA and CDR2 is YSYEKL. The CDR3 extends over 15 amino acids. V dropped 1 base and J dropped 0 bases, with 9 bases sitting between them.